The clone carrying this TCR beta chain was seen a few times. CDR3 length equals 11 residues. V was pared by 5 bases and J by 6 bases, with 5 bases between. In germline, CDR1 is SNHLY, CDR2 FYNNEI. This specimen comes from a study of glioma-infiltrating T cells. The iRepertoire nested amplicon-rescue multiplex PCR amplified TCR alpha and beta CDR3s from RNA. Via MiXCR, TCRdb re-called the multiplex PCR reads, giving one row per CDR3 protein. The repertoire has 300,000 to 450,000 distinct CDR3 sequences, roughly two fifths of them found once; the top ten carry about 11%. This clonotype was obtained from a human donor with low-grade glioma or glioblastoma, undergoing nonglioma brain surgery, or in good health (not recorded which). The chain joins TRBV2 to TRBJ2-1; D is unresolved. Sequenced: glioma tissue, nonneoplastic brain tissue, or PBMCs (not recorded which). The CDR3 DNA is TGTGCCAGCAGTTCGTTCAATGAGCAGTTCTTC. Translation gives CASSSFNEQFF.